The 9 T cell receptor beta chains in this list originate from one sample, sequenced in a study of PD-1 blockade in classical Hodgkin lymphoma. Sequenced by immunoSEQ multiplex PCR; TCRdb stores in-frame clones only, minus some. The sample contains 9,500 to 15,000 clones, under 85% of which appear only once. Each patient experienced a relapse that followed autologous stem cell transplantation, and brentuximab vedotin exposure varied. Out of thawed PBMCs, magnetic negative selection purified CD4+ T cells. The specimen was CD4+ T cells from blood, collected at baseline. These receptor sequences come from a human donor with classical Hodgkin lymphoma.

The chain is built from TRBV6-4 and TRBJ1-5; D remains unclear. The germline V and J ends were trimmed by 11 bases and 0 bases, with 11 bases remaining between them. CDR1 MRHNA and CDR2 SNTAGT come from the germline V gene. The CDR3 length is 13 residues. This chain's CDR3 is CARPSSSNQPQHF. The CDR3 nucleotides are TGTGCCCGCCCCAGTAGTAGCAATCAGCCCCAGCATTTT.

The rearrangement uses TRBV6-5 and TRBJ2-2; 7 bases match TRBD2. The J segment lost 11 bases and the V segment lost 7 bases, leaving 13 bases of the junction unmatched. CDR1 is MNHEY and CDR2 is SVGAGI in the germline V gene. CDR3 length: 14 residues. CDR3 DNA sequence: TGTGCCAGCAATACGGGGGGAAAGATAGGCGAGCTGTTTTTT. Encoded protein: CASNTGGKIGELFF.

This chain connects TRBV5-6 to TRBJ2-5; D not resolved. Germline CDR1 reads SGHDT; CDR2 reads YYEEEE. This CDR3 has 13 residues. Trimming shortened V by 2 bases and J by 5 bases, and 10 bases separated the two germline ends. The CDR3 is CASSLWLGETQYF. In DNA form, the CDR3 reads TGTGCCAGCAGCTTATGGCTCGGGGAGACCCAGTACTTC.

This chain connects TRBV29-1 to TRBJ2-7; 7 bases fit TRBD1. V dropped 1 base and J dropped 0; count of bases not matched to a gene: 3. From germline, CDR1 is SQVTM and CDR2 ANQGSEA. This CDR3 is built from 14 residues. The CDR3 protein is CSVEVTGSSYEQYF. The CDR3 DNA sequence: TGCAGCGTTGAAGTGACAGGGTCCTCCTACGAGCAGTACTTC.

This chain uses TRBV6-1 with TRBJ2-1, with 9 bases identical to TRBD2. V trimming: 7 bases; J trimming: 0 bases; junction bases outside the gene matches: 4. Per germline, CDR1 MNHNS and CDR2 SASEGT. CDR3 length equals 15 residues. The DNA of the CDR3 is TGTGCCAGCATGCGGGGGGGCAGCTCCTACAATGAGCAGTTCTTC. This codes for CASMRGGSSYNEQFF.

V and J are TRBV5-1 and TRBJ2-5, with D perhaps assigned TRBD1 or TRBD2 (6 bases each). V was cut by 5 bases and J by 4 bases, with 12 bases left in between. Germline values: CDR1 SGHRS, CDR2 YFSETQ. The CDR3 consists of 13 residues. CDR3 region: CASRDGGAETQYF. In nucleotides, the CDR3 is TGCGCCAGCAGAGACGGGGGCGCAGAGACCCAGTACTTC. The full variable domain, completed using reference TRBV5-1 and TRBJ2-5, is KAGVTQTPRYLIKTRGQQVTLSCSPISGHRSVSWYQQTPGQGLQFLFEYFSETQRNKGNFPGRFSGRQFSNSRSEMNVSTLELGDSALYLCASRDGGAETQYFGPGTRLLVL.

This clone has only one observation. The V and J genes are TRBV4-3 and TRBJ2-7; 7 bases map to TRBD2. Germline V gene sequence: CDR1 LGHNA, CDR2 YSLEER. The CDR3 length is 15 residues. The V segment lost 0 bases and the J segment 6 bases; nucleotides outside the gene matches: 8. The CDR3 loop is CASSQEGAGRGEQYF. DNA of the CDR3: TGCGCCAGCAGCCAAGAAGGTGCGGGGAGGGGCGAGCAGTACTTC.

The V gene is TRBV9, the J gene TRBJ2-1; the D is unclear. Germline V gene sequence: CDR1 SGDLS, CDR2 YYNGEE. The CDR3 has 15 amino acids. Trimming cost V 0 bases and J 4 bases, with 11 bases left between them. The DNA of the CDR3 is TGTGCCAGCAGCGTAGACACAGCCCCGTACAATGAGCAGTTCTTC. Protein: CASSVDTAPYNEQFF. The complete variable domain, with remaining parts taken from reference TRBV9 and TRBJ2-1, reads DSGVTQTPKHLITATGQRVTLRCSPRSGDLSVYWYQQSLDQGLQFLIQYYNGEERAKGNILERFSAQQFPDLHSELNLSSLELGDSALYFCASSVDTAPYNEQFFGPGTRLTVL.

The gene calls are TRBV19 and TRBJ1-5; TRBD1 aligns across 9 bases. Unmatched junction bases numbered 16, after V lost 1 base and J lost 0 bases. CDR3 size: 21 residues. Germline V CDR1 and CDR2: LNHDA, SQIVND (reference sequence). In DNA form, the CDR3 reads TGTGCCAGTAGTATAGGAACGCGGACAGGGGTTATACCTTATAGCAATCAGCCCCAGCATTTT. Translating gives CASSIGTRTGVIPYSNQPQHF. Variable domain in full (rest from reference TRBV19 and TRBJ1-5): DGGITQSPKYLFRKEGQNVTLSCEQNLNHDAMYWYRQDPGQGLRLIYYSQIVNDFQKGDIAEGYSVSREKKESFPLTVTSAQKNPTAFYLCASSIGTRTGVIPYSNQPQHFGDGTRLSIL.